This TCR beta chain is from a study of cytomegalovirus exposure and HLA in healthy donors (dated by TCRdb to the late 2010s). At the level of the whole study: In an earlier analysis of approximately 640 of the donors, about 260 Gb of sequence data and 117 million unique TCR beta sequences from some 170 million T cells were reported. HLA typing included class I and class II loci at four-digit resolution. The number of typed donors differed by locus: roughly 629-640 for A, B, C, DRB1 and DQB1; some 540 for DQA1; 606 for DPA1; and some 450 for DPB1. The T cell repertoires of under 700 subjects were profiled by immunosequencing and related to cytomegalovirus serostatus. An earlier analysis of about 600 of the donors used high-throughput TCR beta sequencing to judge whether each TCR beta V gene segment behaved as functional or pseudogenic. The study combined high-throughput TCR immunosequencing, statistical association of individual TCRs with disease status, and machine learning to predict cytomegalovirus infection status. About 300 gigabases of sequencing data and 70 million to 100 million unique TCR sequences were included in an early release covering roughly 700 HLA-typed donors. On average, over 200,000 unique TCR beta nucleotide sequences were sequenced per donor among about 400 genotyped donors of the cohort, with roughly 18% of those sequences being non-productive. A later analysis re-examined previously published TCR beta repertoires from about 700 donors and added high-resolution HLA genotyping to investigate patterns of TCR occurrence. Donor age, sex, ethnicity and CMV serostatus were compiled together with the repertoire data. The study aimed to test whether signatures of past pathogen exposure could be identified by cataloging public T cell receptors. The genetic ancestry cluster associated with self-reported Caucasian donors included around four fifths of the roughly 400 genotyped donors. A later genetic analysis took genome-wide SNP genotypes for about three fifths of the roughly 700 donors and used that subset as a discovery cohort. All discovery cohort repertoires had been generated on a single sequencing platform. Four to six DR-DQ haplotypes were handled as single units for association and clustering, since linkage in the cohort was strong. Along with the roughly 700-subject first cohort, a separate validation cohort of around 120 different subjects was used. Rather than drawing on any new phenotypic data, the later analysis identified candidate immune exposures from TCR beta sequences and the way those sequences occurred across donors. Paper-wide results and their limitations: In both the original and validation cohorts, the classifier was reported to diagnose cytomegalovirus status with high specificity and sensitivity. In a later genetic analysis, a missense DCLRE1C variant was associated with V-gene and J-gene trimming of TCR beta chains, and the association was replicated in an independent cohort. Most CMV-associated TCR beta chains appeared to be HLA-restricted in a later analysis, and the HLA associations seemed to be driven largely by CMV exposure. A later analysis reported that several top co-occurrence clusters appeared linked to parvovirus B19, influenza, CMV and Epstein-Barr virus. For the cohort, immune exposure information was limited to CMV serostatus. The presence/absence analyses assumed that sequencing depth was roughly uniform across donors, and that assumption may not be true. Some 15 rarely observed V segments, including chromosome 9 orphons, were excluded from the earlier analysis of some 590 of the donors because counts were too low. In a later analysis, the rate of TCR association differed among HLA loci, with DRB1 alleles having the most associated TCRs and HLA-C alleles having the fewest. Three of the identified cytomegalovirus-associated TCR beta chains were confirmed in vitro to be specific for cytomegalovirus antigens. The study gave a list of 150 to 200 TCR beta chains associated with cytomegalovirus. The sequencing pipeline was judged likely to have produced a cluster of highly shared sequence variants as a technical artifact. The 87-base-pair reads could not distinguish some IMGT-functional V segments, including TRBV6-2 and TRBV6-3, so those segments were excluded. The authors suggested that the approach could potentially be extended to other disease states and immunological phenotypes. A later genetic analysis reported fewer N-insertions in productive TCRs among donors in an Asian-associated ancestry cluster than the approximately 700-donor mean. In an earlier analysis of approximately 590 of the donors, most TCR beta V segments appeared in productive rearrangements about 87% or about 30% of the time, broadly matching IMGT annotations. A later analysis found that HLA-associated TCR beta chains were more clonally expanded and had lower generation probabilities than equally common non-associated chains. A further reported finding was that TCR beta sequences accurately predicted the HLA-A and HLA-B alleles for most subjects in the first cohort. Specific HLA alleles were associated with 15,000 to 20,000 TCR beta sequences at a false discovery rate of 0.05 in a later analysis. Correlated functional status among segregating V segments might reflect linkage disequilibrium, but an unknown experimental factor could not be ruled out. HLA typing was unavailable for some donors at each locus, so association tests used only the typed subset. Most TCR sequences were seen in very few donors, while some public TCRs were found in many individuals. Assigning TCR associations to individual alleles was difficult when HLA alleles, especially DR and DQ, strongly co-occurred. Only TCR beta chains were sequenced in this cohort, and the absence of alpha or paired-chain data limited detectable features.

From the cysteine through the phenylalanine, the CDR3 covers 14 amino acids. CDR3 DNA only is kept here, 42 bases in frame from base 1. The germline V gene (reference sequence) gives CDR1 as GTSNPN and CDR2 as SVGIG. Between the V and J ends, shortened by 3 bases and 1 base respectively, the junction contains 13 bases. The cohort consisted of approximately 690 healthy bone marrow donors. Cohort members were all nominally healthy when sampled, although unrecorded immune exposures were likely present. The donor tested CMV seronegative and was one of the 352 seronegative cohort members. Every donor gave a peripheral blood sample, and the peripheral blood mononuclear cells from that sample were used for TCR beta sequencing. Genomic DNA was extracted from the blood cell samples with the Qiagen DNeasy Blood Extraction Kit. Library construction relied on the immunoSEQ multiplex PCR assay. A mixture of 60 forward primers for TCR Vbeta segments and 13 reverse primers for TCR Jbeta segments was used in the multiplex PCR. The CDR3 region of rearranged TCR beta genes was amplified from genomic DNA with a multiplex PCR assay. The Illumina HiSeq System was used to sequence the amplified TCR beta libraries as 87-base-pair reads. Processing in the source paper ran as follows. Across the 670 or so repertoires, a later analysis counted 80 million or so unique TCR beta chains, around 11 million of which were shared by at least two donors. Raw reads were error-corrected and collapsed into unique sequences with a nearest-neighbor algorithm that merged closely related sequences to remove PCR and sequencing errors. V, D and J gene segments were assigned by aligning CDR3 sequences to IMGT reference sequences. Each retained sequence needed at least a six-nucleotide match to both a V gene segment and a J gene segment. A rearrangement counted as productive if the CDR3 had no stop codons and remained in frame with V and J, and every other rearrangement counted as non-productive. Following IMGT convention, CDR3 was defined as the stretch from the second conserved V-encoded cysteine up to the conserved J-encoded phenylalanine. The earlier analysis of about 610 of the donors excluded sequences that lacked an unambiguous match to a single V gene segment. In an earlier analysis of 587 of the donors, V segments were called functional above 56.7% productive rearrangements and were called segregating when the between-donor standard deviation exceeded 5%. A statistical classification framework was developed to diagnose cytomegalovirus status using the catalog of TCR beta chain sequences. In a later analysis, TCR nucleotide sequences were compared against IMGT/GENE-DB human TR gene sequences so that V and J genes could be assigned. The TCRdist pipeline was used in a later analysis to assign CDR3 sequences and most-parsimonious VDJ recombination scenarios. In a later analysis, each TCR beta chain was defined by its CDR3 amino acid sequence together with its V-gene family, and reads without a unique V-gene family were excluded. As a way to deal with suspected cross-contamination and a sequencing artifact, a later analysis dropped approximately 590 nucleotide sequences that were highly shared and had low generation probability. In a later analysis, a clonal expansion index was calculated for each public chain from normalized within-repertoire ranks of inferred template counts. A later analysis computed generation probabilities with a VDJ recombination model fitted to out-of-frame rearrangements, and checked the results against IGoR. In a later analysis, TCR-TCR, TCR-HLA and TCR-CMV co-occurrence was scored with hypergeometric tests, and a repertoire-size bias correction was applied to TCR pairs. False discovery rates were estimated in a later analysis by permuting HLA or CMV assignments 20 times. A later analysis grouped co-occurring TCRs with DBSCAN, adding TCRdist sequence similarity when clustering within HLA-allele-positive subsets. Co-occurrence clustering excluded repertoires with fewer than 30,000 or more than 120,000 public chains, plus five with anomalous nucleotide sharing. Here the immuneACCESS table is served through TCRdb, limited to in-frame sequences with V and J called. Missing clones are a known gap in these copies; in checked studies unresolved V genes cover under half, and the rest lacks a known reason. V and J calls and clone size are given by that table; D and trimming were obtained from the DNA. The sample's own table lists approximately 180,000 clones. Jointly, the top ten make up about 6.8% of the sample.

As to this clone: The specificity of this receptor is unknown.

The V gene is TRBV30 and the J gene is TRBJ2-7, with TRBD2 as a weak D call on 6 bases. The specimen was PBMCs. The receptor comes from a man aged 25 to 40 in good health and CMV-seronegative. The CDR3 in this case is CAWSAGHASYEQYF. The nucleotide sequence reads TGTGCCTGGAGCGCGGGGCATGCATCCTACGAGCAGTACTTC.